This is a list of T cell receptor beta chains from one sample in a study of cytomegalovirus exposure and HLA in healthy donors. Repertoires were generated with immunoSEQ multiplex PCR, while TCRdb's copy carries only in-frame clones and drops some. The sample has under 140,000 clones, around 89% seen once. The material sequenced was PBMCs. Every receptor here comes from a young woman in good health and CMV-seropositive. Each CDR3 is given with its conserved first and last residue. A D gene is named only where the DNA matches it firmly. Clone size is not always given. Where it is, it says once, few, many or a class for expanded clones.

CDR3 DNA: TGTGCCTGGAGCGGGTCCAATGAGCAGTTCTTC; CDR3 protein: CAWSGSNEQFF; V gene: TRBV30; clone size: NA; J gene: TRBJ2-1; D gene: NA
CDR3 DNA: TGTGCCAGCAGCCCCCACATCGAGAACACTGAAGCTTTCTTT; CDR3 protein: CASSPHIENTEAFF; V gene: TRBV9; clone size: NA; J gene: TRBJ1-1; D gene: NA
CDR3 DNA: TGTGCCAGCAGCTCCCGCGGACAGCGCCATGAAGCTTTCTTT; CDR3 protein: CASSSRGQRHEAFF; V gene: TRBV5-4; clone size: NA; J gene: TRBJ1-1; D gene: NA
CDR3 DNA: TGTGCCAGCAGTTGGGGACAGGAAGGCTACAATGAGCAGTTCTTC; CDR3 protein: CASSWGQEGYNEQFF; V gene: TRBV6-6; clone size: NA; J gene: TRBJ2-1; D gene: TRBD1
CDR3 DNA: TGCGCCAGCAGCTTTGGCCCCGGGAATGAGCAGTTCTTC; CDR3 protein: CASSFGPGNEQFF; V gene: TRBV5-1; clone size: NA; J gene: TRBJ2-1; D gene: NA
CDR3 DNA: TGTGCCAGCAGTACGCCGTCTGGCGGGGTCGGGGAGCTGTTTTTT; CDR3 protein: CASSTPSGGVGELFF; V gene: TRBV6-6; clone size: NA; J gene: TRBJ2-2; D gene: NA
CDR3 DNA: TGCGCCAGCAGCCTCGGGACTCGGGGAACCGGGGAGCTGTTTTTT; CDR3 protein: CASSLGTRGTGELFF; V gene: TRBV4-3; clone size: NA; J gene: TRBJ2-2; D gene: NA
CDR3 DNA: TGTGCCTGGAGTTTGGGTGCTTGGGAGCCTGAAGCTTTCTTT; CDR3 protein: CAWSLGAWEPEAFF; V gene: TRBV30; clone size: NA; J gene: TRBJ1-1; D gene: NA
CDR3 DNA: TGTGCCAGCAGCTTAGTCGGGGGGGAATCCTACGAGCAGTACTTC; CDR3 protein: CASSLVGGESYEQYF; V gene: TRBV7-8; clone size: NA; J gene: TRBJ2-7; D gene: TRBD2
CDR3 DNA: TGTGCCACTCAGAAGGGAGGCGATGGCTACACCTTC; CDR3 protein: CATQKGGDGYTF; V gene: TRBV28; clone size: NA; J gene: TRBJ1-2; D gene: NA
CDR3 DNA: TGTGCCAGCAGTGAATTAGTTAGCGGGAGTACTCAGTACTTC; CDR3 protein: CASSELVSGSTQYF; V gene: TRBV2; clone size: NA; J gene: TRBJ2-4; D gene: TRBD2
CDR3 DNA: TGTGCCTGGAGTCTCGGGACTAGCGGGAGCGATGAGCAGTTCTTC; CDR3 protein: CAWSLGTSGSDEQFF; V gene: TRBV30; clone size: NA; J gene: TRBJ2-1; D gene: TRBD2
CDR3 DNA: TGTGCCAGCAGTGACCCGACTAGCGGGGGGGCCTCTAGCACAGATACGCAGTATTTT; CDR3 protein: CASSDPTSGGASSTDTQYF; V gene: TRBV9; clone size: NA; J gene: TRBJ2-3; D gene: TRBD2
CDR3 DNA: TGTGCCAGCACCCTTGAAGCGCCGACCGGGGAGCTGTTTTTT; CDR3 protein: CASTLEAPTGELFF; V gene: TRBV2; clone size: NA; J gene: TRBJ2-2; D gene: NA
CDR3 DNA: TGTGCCAGCTCCCCCGACTATGGCTACACCTTC; CDR3 protein: CASSPDYGYTF; V gene: TRBV6-1; clone size: NA; J gene: TRBJ1-2; D gene: NA
CDR3 DNA: TGCAGCGTTGGCCGAGGGGGAACTAATGAAAAACTGTTTTTT; CDR3 protein: CSVGRGGTNEKLFF; V gene: TRBV29-1; clone size: NA; J gene: TRBJ1-4; D gene: NA
CDR3 DNA: TGCGCCAGCAGCCAAGGCCTGAGCCTCAGGGGGCTACAGACGCATGAGCAGTTCTTC; CDR3 protein: CASSQGLSLRGLQTHEQFF; V gene: TRBV4-1; clone size: NA; J gene: TRBJ2-1; D gene: TRBD1
CDR3 DNA: TGTGCCAGCAGTGCAACTAGCGATAGCACCGGGGAGCTGTTTTTT; CDR3 protein: CASSATSDSTGELFF; V gene: TRBV6-4; clone size: few; J gene: TRBJ2-2; D gene: TRBD2
CDR3 DNA: TGTGCCACCAGCTTGGGCGGGAGTATCGATAGGGACATTCAGTACTTC; CDR3 protein: CATSLGGSIDRDIQYF; V gene: TRBV15; clone size: NA; J gene: TRBJ2-4; D gene: TRBD2
CDR3 DNA: TGTGCCTGGAGTGTACACAGTGAGACCCAGTACTTC; CDR3 protein: CAWSVHSETQYF; V gene: TRBV30; clone size: NA; J gene: TRBJ2-5; D gene: NA
CDR3 DNA: TGTGCCAGCAGTTTTAGAGGGAGGTACTTCTCCTACGAGCAGTACTTC; CDR3 protein: CASSFRGRYFSYEQYF; V gene: TRBV28; clone size: NA; J gene: TRBJ2-7; D gene: NA
CDR3 DNA: TGTGGCTCCGAGACAGGTGACACTGAAGCTTTCTTT; CDR3 protein: CGSETGDTEAFF; V gene: TRBV30; clone size: NA; J gene: TRBJ1-1; D gene: NA
CDR3 DNA: TGTGCCTGCACAGGGGGACACTCTGGAAACACCATATATTTT; CDR3 protein: CACTGGHSGNTIYF; V gene: TRBV30; clone size: NA; J gene: TRBJ1-3; D gene: TRBD1
CDR3 DNA: TGTGCCAGCAGCCCCCCCGCAGGGGGTAGTAATGAGCAGTTCTTC; CDR3 protein: CASSPPAGGSNEQFF; V gene: TRBV9; clone size: once; J gene: TRBJ2-1; D gene: TRBD1
CDR3 DNA: TGTGCCAGCAGTGTGGGGGTAACAGGGGACGAGCAGTACTTC; CDR3 protein: CASSVGVTGDEQYF; V gene: TRBV25-1; clone size: NA; J gene: TRBJ2-7; D gene: TRBD1
CDR3 DNA: TGTGCCAGCAGTACTAGCGGCACAGATACGCAGTATTTT; CDR3 protein: CASSTSGTDTQYF; V gene: TRBV2; clone size: NA; J gene: TRBJ2-3; D gene: TRBD2
CDR3 DNA: TGTGCCAGCAGCGAGGGGGGGCGAAAATACGAGCAGTACTTC; CDR3 protein: CASSEGGRKYEQYF; V gene: TRBV6-6; clone size: NA; J gene: TRBJ2-7; D gene: NA
CDR3 DNA: TGTGCCAGCAGGGGCCTGAGGGAATCTTCCTACAATGAGCAGTTCTTC; CDR3 protein: CASRGLRESSYNEQFF; V gene: TRBV11-2; clone size: NA; J gene: TRBJ2-1; D gene: NA
CDR3 DNA: TGTGCCTGGAGTGTAACGAGGAGGAATACGCAGTATTTT; CDR3 protein: CAWSVTRRNTQYF; V gene: TRBV30; clone size: once; J gene: TRBJ2-3; D gene: NA
CDR3 DNA: TGTGCCAGCAGCCCACACCTACGGCAGGGTTACACTGAAGCTTTCTTT; CDR3 protein: CASSPHLRQGYTEAFF; V gene: TRBV9; clone size: NA; J gene: TRBJ1-1; D gene: NA